This TCR beta chain appears in the sequencing data of a study of blood T cell repertoires in COVID-19 (dated by TCRdb to between 2020 and 2021). Study-level background: Samples from collaborators originated in the United States, Italy and Spain and spanned both the acute and convalescent phases of COVID-19. Subjects who had been exposed to COVID-19, were actively infected with it, or had recovered from it provided the deeply sampled blood TCRbeta repertoires that made up the dataset. Samples were obtained from the ongoing ImmuneRACE study (first 160 participants) and from roughly 1,300 subjects provided by 6 global collaborators. The prospective study material was composed of cDNA or gDNA derived from T cells, B-cell-depleted T cells, or PBMCs. Where available, HLA class I and class II types were taken from metadata supplied by the sample provider and were not determined by assay-based typing. The repertoires were made available in a free public database intended to serve as a resource for research on the immune response to SARS-CoV-2. The sample metadata nearly always contained a de-identified subject ID, COVID-19 status, age in years and sex. The investigation overall reported the following: Clinical and demographic metadata were provided uncurated, with the amount varying by source and participant.

Concerning this clone itself: The clone's antigen remains unknown. Per-nucleotide qualities are absent, and no much larger clonotype sits a single base away.

Another Seattle source contributed samples from volunteer blood donors who had recovered from COVID-19. Collaborating institutions collected whole blood in K2EDTA tubes following their own protocols. For TCRbeta analysis, collaborators shipped samples in one of three forms: frozen whole blood, isolated PBMCs, or DNA extracted from either of those sample types. TCRbeta CDR3 regions were amplified from genomic DNA using the immunoSEQ Assay, a bias-controlled multiplex PCR. As for the authors' bioinformatics: Nucleated cell counts per sample were estimated from amplification of reference gene primers within the assay. To quantify the absolute abundance of each unique TCRbeta CDR3 rearrangement, sequence reads were collapsed and filtered. For each sample, productive Simpson clonality was calculated as the square root of Simpson's diversity index over productive rearrangements. TCRdb provides this immuneACCESS table in a form limited to in-frame rearrangements. Some clones are lacking; in checked studies, under half of them reflect an unresolved V gene, and why the rest are absent is not known. V and J calls and clone size follow that table, whereas D and trimming were derived from the DNA. For this sample the table gives around 300,000 clones, of which more than 75% were detected only once. Roughly 1.9% of the sample comes from the top ten.

The TCR was taken from a woman aged 25 to 39 who had recovered from COVID-19. Sample: peripheral blood.

The CDR3 protein: CASSIDLEYQETQYF. The base sequence is TGTGCCAGTAGTATAGATCTGGAGTACCAAGAGACCCAGTACTTC. Recombination connected TRBV19 to TRBJ2-5, with no reliable assignment of the D segment. From the cysteine through the phenylalanine, the CDR3 covers 15 amino acids. Of all the DNA, just the CDR3 is kept, 45 bases in frame from base 1. In the germline V gene (reference sequence), CDR1 corresponds to LNHDA and CDR2 to SQIVND. The germline ends are 8 bases apart after V is trimmed by 0 bases and J by 0 bases.